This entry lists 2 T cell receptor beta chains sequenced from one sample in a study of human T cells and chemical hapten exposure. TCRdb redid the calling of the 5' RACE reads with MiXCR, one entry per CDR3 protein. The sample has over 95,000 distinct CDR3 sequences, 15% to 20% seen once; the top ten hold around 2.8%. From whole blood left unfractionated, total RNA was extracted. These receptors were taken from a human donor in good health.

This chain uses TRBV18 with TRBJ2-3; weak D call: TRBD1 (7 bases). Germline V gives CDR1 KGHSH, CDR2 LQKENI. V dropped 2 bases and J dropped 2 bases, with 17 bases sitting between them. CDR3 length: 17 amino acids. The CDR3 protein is CASSPSPGGTSTDTQYF. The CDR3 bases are TGTGCCAGCTCACCAAGTCCAGGGGGGACCTCCACAGATACGCAGTATTTT.

CDR3 DNA: TGCAGTGCTAGAGAAGGCAGGGCGGGTGAAAAACTGTTTTTT. It yields the protein CSAREGRAGEKLFF. The chain links TRBV20-1 to TRBJ1-4; the D gene is possibly TRBD1 (5 bases). CDR3 length equals 14 residues. The V gene lost 0 bases and the J gene lost 7 bases, with 12 bases spanning the gap. CDR1 DFQATT and CDR2 SNEGSKA come from the germline V gene (reference sequence).